This entry is about one T cell receptor beta chain. The sample holds a few counts of this clonotype. No antigen is known for it. Per-base qualities were not stored, and no clone one base away is much larger. The sample comes from a study of blood T cells in healthy people across ages (dated by TCRdb to between 2014 and 2017). Looking at the study overall: In model experiments, template switching captured roughly one uniquely barcoded TCR beta cDNA molecule for every two T cells. For two donors (one aged 18 to 30 and one aged 80 or older), the study analyzed two additional independent replicas of 1 million unique cDNA reads from the same blood draw. The donors were split into four age groups: young (average about 16 years), middle-aged (roughly 39), aged (approximately 59) and long-lived (approximately 80). Age-related changes in TCR beta repertoire diversity were measured in the study by deep sequencing normalized with unique cDNA molecular identifiers. To avoid experimental bias, donors of different ages were spread randomly across the sequencing lanes. Paper-wide results and their limitations: Conclusive comparison of naive and antigen-experienced compartments was prevented by the profiling of bulk unsorted PBMCs. Estimates of total diversity based on one million sequenced T cells were regarded as lower bounds and as underestimates. Observed TCR beta diversity correlated strongly with the percentage of naive T cells measured by flow cytometry. The CMV infection status of donors was not known, potentially confounding age-related changes in expanded clonotypes. Compared with the aged group, the long-lived group had more naive CD4+ T cells, fewer expanded clones and increased TCR diversity, suggesting age selection. Observed TCR beta diversity per million T cells fell roughly linearly with age, and a significant reduction was already apparent by age around 40.

CDR1 and CDR2 are read off the germline V gene as SNHLY and FYNNEI. V and J lose 8 bases and 7 bases, and a span of 12 bases separates them. Counted from cysteine to phenylalanine, this CDR3 has 11 amino acids. The entry retains the CDR3 DNA only, 33 bases that are in frame from base 1. The library relied on 5' RACE. A second PCR of about 7 to 12 cycles was performed with a sample-barcoded 5' primer and a J-beta primer mix. A unique molecular identifier was introduced onto each TCR beta cDNA molecule by a template-switch 5' adaptor carrying 12 random nucleotides. At least 2.5 million CDR3-containing paired-end reads were obtained from each sample. All of the RNA was converted into first-strand cDNA using the Mint cDNA synthesis kit, with a TRBC-specific oligonucleotide serving as the primer. All cDNA was treated with uracil-DNA glycosylase and then went through a first 18-cycle PCR with the universal primers M1SS and BC2_uni_R. The source study handled its data this way. For normalization, 1 million high-quality reads, each with a distinct molecular identifier, were randomly selected from each sample. Reads sharing molecular identifiers were discarded rather than binned into consensus sequences. MiTCR, with a Q25 quality threshold and the strictest error-elimination algorithm, was used for CDR3 identification, clonotype clustering and error correction. Lower-bound total TCR beta diversity was estimated with a nonparametric unseen species model using Euler transformation. The public sequencing data were trimmed at Q25 with fastp and processed into clonotypes with MiXCR by TCRdb, which kept only in-frame beta chains. Each CDR3 protein appears once, grouped with its most common genes and DNA. TCRdb's processing, not the authors' own work, is the source of the V and J calls. The sample table lists over 1,500,000 distinct CDR3 sequences, 39% of them with a count of one. In total, the top ten clones hold more than 20% of the sample.

The roughly 39 donors, aged about 6 to 100 years, were systemically healthy Caucasian individuals from Russia. Each donor gave 8 to 10 milliliters of peripheral blood, drawn into EDTA-treated Vacutainer tubes. Ficoll-Paque density-gradient centrifugation was used to isolate PBMCs, with at least 6.5 million per sample. Trizol reagent was used to extract total RNA from the PBMCs, yielding at least 6 micrograms per sample. The percentages of naive CD45RAhigh/CD27high T cells were determined by flow cytometry on a PBMC aliquot from every donor. This sequence was found in a human donor in good health. The chain joins TRBV2 to TRBJ2-7; there is no confident call for the D gene. The sequencing sample was made of blood. The nucleotides are TGTGCCAGCGGGGTGGCGGAAGAGCAGTACTTC. It specifies CASGVAEEQYF.